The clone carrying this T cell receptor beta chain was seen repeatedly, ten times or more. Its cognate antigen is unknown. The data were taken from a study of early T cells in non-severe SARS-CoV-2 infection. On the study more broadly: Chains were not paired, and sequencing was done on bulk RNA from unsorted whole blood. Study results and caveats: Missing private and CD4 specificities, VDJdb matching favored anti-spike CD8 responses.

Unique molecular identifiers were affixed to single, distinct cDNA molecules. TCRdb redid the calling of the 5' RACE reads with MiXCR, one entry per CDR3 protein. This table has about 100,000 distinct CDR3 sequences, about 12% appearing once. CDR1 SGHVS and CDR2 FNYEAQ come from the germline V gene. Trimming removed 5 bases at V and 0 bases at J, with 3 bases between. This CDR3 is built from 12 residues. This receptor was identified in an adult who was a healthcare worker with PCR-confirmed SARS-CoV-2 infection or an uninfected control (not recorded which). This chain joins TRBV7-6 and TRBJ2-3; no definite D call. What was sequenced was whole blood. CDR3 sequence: CASSASTDTQYF. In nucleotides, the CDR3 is TGTGCCAGCAGCGCTAGCACAGATACGCAGTATTTT.